The clone carrying this T cell receptor beta chain has only a few counts. This table comes from immunoSEQ multiplex PCR, and its TCRdb copy is limited to in-frame clones, with some not included. The sample holds 240,000 or so clones, roughly 79% seen once. This CDR3 comprises 14 residues. Germline CDR1 and CDR2: SGDLS and YYNGEE. The trim removed 6 bases at V and 6 bases at J, leaving 8 bases unmatched. The sample originates from a study of blood T cell repertoires in COVID-19. The overall study: The study drew acute and convalescent COVID-19 samples from the United States, Italy and Spain. T cells, B-cell-depleted T cells, or PBMCs provided the cDNA or gDNA that served as material.

Followed over time, Seattle patients had been enrolled while infection was active. This clonotype was sampled from a woman older than 75 with COVID-19, enrolled during active disease. The chain recombines TRBV9 with TRBJ2-1; TRBD2 matches 8 bases. Specimen: peripheral blood. CDR3 bases: TGTGCCAGCAACCCCAGCGGGAGAATCAATGAGCAGTTCTTC. Its protein product is CASNPSGRINEQFF.